These 26 T cell receptor beta chains were all obtained from the same sample, sequenced in a study of blood T cell repertoires in COVID-19. Here immunoSEQ multiplex PCR was the method, and the copy in TCRdb shows in-frame clones only, minus some. Here the sample spans roughly 66,000 clones, approximately 90% being singletons. The sample was peripheral blood. The receptors derive from a human donor in a cohort sampled during active COVID-19.

The chain uses TRBV11-3 and TRBJ1-1; maybe TRBD1 (6 bases). The CDR3 is 17 residues long. Looked up from germline, CDR1 is SGHNT and CDR2 is YENEEA. Deletions cut 5 bases from V and 0 bases from J, with 19 bases between. The DNA for the CDR3 is TGTGCCAGCAGCACTCCAGGGGCACGGGGCCTGAACACTGAAGCTTTCTTT. Translation: CASSTPGARGLNTEAFF. Complete variable domain (other parts from reference TRBV11-3 and TRBJ1-1): EAGVVQSPRYKIIEKKQPVAFWCNPISGHNTLYWYLQNLGQGPELLIRYENEEAVDDSQLPKDRFSAERLKGVDSTLKIQPAELGDSAVYLCASSTPGARGLNTEAFFGQGTRLTVV.

The CDR3, as DNA: TGTGCCAGCAGCAGTCGACTAGCGGGAGTGCAGGCAGATACGCAGTATTTT. It specifies CASSSRLAGVQADTQYF. The rearrangement joins TRBV7-2 to TRBJ2-3; 12 bases map to TRBD2. CDR1 is SGHTA and CDR2 is FQGNSA in the germline V gene. The V and J ends lost 5 bases and 4 bases, in that order; junction bases with no gene match: 10. The CDR3 runs to 17 residues.

The chain joins TRBV6-5 to TRBJ1-1, with D unclear. The CDR3 has 16 amino acids. Trimming shortened V by 0 bases and J by 5 bases, and 16 bases separated the two germline ends. Germline lookup yields CDR1 MNHEY and CDR2 SVGAGI. CDR3 bases: TGTGCCAGCAGTTACTCAATCTTGAGGATTGGGACTGAAGCTTTCTTT. Its protein product is CASSYSILRIGTEAFF.

The V call is TRBV11-2, the J call TRBJ2-1; tentative D call: TRBD2 (6 bases). Trimming removed 6 bases at V and 0 bases at J, with 15 bases between. Germline V gives CDR1 SGHAT, CDR2 FQNNGV. The CDR3 contains 16 residues. This CDR3 reads CASSQRTTISYNEQFF. The CDR3 DNA follows: TGTGCCAGCAGTCAAAGGACTACGATCTCCTACAATGAGCAGTTCTTC.

This rearrangement joins TRBV7-2 to TRBJ2-7; 16 bases map to TRBD2. The CDR3 runs to 18 residues. Germline trimming cut 0 bases from V and 4 bases from J; bases unmatched to any gene: 6. The germline gives CDR1 SGHTA, CDR2 FQGNSA. CDR3 sequence: CASSLAGTSGGGSYEQYF. The DNA for the CDR3 is TGTGCCAGCAGCTTAGCAGGGACTAGCGGGGGGGGAAGTTACGAGCAGTACTTC.

The chain uses TRBV3-1 (or the pseudogene TRBV3-2) and TRBJ2-3; perhaps TRBD2 as D (5 bases). V was shortened by 4 bases and J by 3 bases, with 8 bases between the two germline ends. This CDR3 is built from 13 residues. CDR1 LGHDT and CDR2 YNNKEL come from the germline V gene (reference sequence). The CDR3 DNA reads as TGTGCCAGCAGCCCGCTAGCAACAGATACGCAGTATTTT. This gives the protein CASSPLATDTQYF.

Notes on this clone: Other DNA sequences within the sample encode an identical CDR3. The chain recombines TRBV9 with TRBJ2-1, with D uncertain. The CDR3 is made up of 15 amino acids. The germline CDR1 and CDR2 sequences are SGDLS and YYNGEE. V dropped 2 bases and J dropped 0 bases, with 9 bases sitting between them. The CDR3 loop reads CASSVASASYNEQFF. CDR3 DNA: TGTGCCAGCAGCGTTGCGAGCGCCTCCTACAATGAGCAGTTCTTC.

The chain joins TRBV19 to TRBJ2-7; 7 bases are shared with TRBD2. Germline V gene lookup returns CDR1 LNHDA and CDR2 SQIVND (reference sequence). The CDR3 runs 13 residues. J lost 1 base, V lost 9 bases, and 6 bases had no gene match. CDR3 in amino acids: CASEGAGSYEQYF. The CDR3, as DNA: TGTGCCAGCGAGGGAGCGGGATCCTACGAGCAGTACTTC.

The chain has TRBV3-1 (or the pseudogene TRBV3-2) and TRBJ2-1; 8 nucleotides align to TRBD1. V shed 1 base and J 5 bases; nucleotides not matched to a gene: 4. The CDR3 length is 15 residues. The V gene's germline CDR1 is LGHDT and CDR2 YNNKEL (reference sequence). Written as DNA, the CDR3 is TGTGCCAGCAGCCAAGGGACAGGGTCAAACAATGAGCAGTTCTTC. This translates into CASSQGTGSNNEQFF.

The rearrangement joins TRBV2 to TRBJ1-5; no reliable D call. Per the germline V gene, CDR1 is SNHLY and CDR2 is FYNNEI. The CDR3 contains 12 residues. Deletions cut 6 bases from V and 7 bases from J, with 10 bases between. CDR3 residues: CASRGEDQPQHF. CDR3 nucleotide sequence: TGTGCCAGCAGGGGAGAGGACCAGCCCCAGCATTTT.

This clone has only one observation. The gene calls are TRBV5-1 and TRBJ2-5, with 7 bases identical to TRBD1. Unmatched junction bases numbered 10, after V lost 0 bases and J lost 2 bases. This CDR3 comprises 17 residues. Looked up from germline, CDR1 is SGHRS and CDR2 is YFSETQ. CDR3 DNA sequence: TGCGCCAGCAGCTTGGGGGGCCAGACAGGGAAACAAGAGACCCAGTACTTC. Residues: CASSLGGQTGKQETQYF. The whole variable domain, remainder taken from reference TRBV5-1 and TRBJ2-5, is KAGVTQTPRYLIKTRGQQVTLSCSPISGHRSVSWYQQTPGQGLQFLFEYFSETQRNKGNFPGRFSGRQFSNSRSEMNVSTLELGDSALYLCASSLGGQTGKQETQYFGPGTRLLVL.

The rearrangement uses TRBV12-3 or TRBV12-4 and TRBJ1-5; weak D call: TRBD1 (5 bases). The germline V and J ends were trimmed by 7 bases and 5 bases, with 12 bases remaining between them. The CDR3 contains 13 residues. CDR3 sequence: CASTRVGDQPQHF. In DNA form, the CDR3 reads TGTGCCAGCACCCGAGTAGGGGATCAGCCCCAGCATTTT.

In its sample, this clone was seen a few times. This chain uses TRBV5-1 with TRBJ1-1; a weak D match, TRBD1 (5 bases). Looked up from germline, CDR1 is SGHRS and CDR2 is YFSETQ. This CDR3 has 14 residues. Trimming stripped 0 bases from V and 0 bases from J, with 6 bases between. CDR3 region: CASSLEGVNTEAFF. The DNA of the CDR3 is TGCGCCAGCAGCTTGGAAGGGGTGAACACTGAAGCTTTCTTT.

The V and J genes are TRBV3-1 (or the pseudogene TRBV3-2) and TRBJ2-3; D perhaps matches TRBD2 (6 bases). V lost 0 bases and J lost 5, with 15 bases in between. The CDR3 consists of 16 residues. Germline V lookup: CDR1 LGHDT, CDR2 YNNKEL (reference sequence). The CDR3 region is CASSQDASAGGDTQYF. In DNA form, the CDR3 reads TGTGCCAGCAGCCAAGACGCTAGCGCTGGCGGAGATACGCAGTATTTT.

The chain has TRBV11-3 and TRBJ2-3; TRBD2 aligns across 12 bases. Germline CDR1 reads SGHNT; CDR2 reads YENEEA. This CDR3 contains 16 residues. J was trimmed by 1 base and V by 5 bases; bases with no gene match: 4. The CDR3, as DNA: TGTGCCAGCAGCCCCGGGACTAGCGGGCGCACAGATACGCAGTATTTT. It is translated as CASSPGTSGRTDTQYF.

The genes are TRBV5-1 and TRBJ2-7; possible D gene TRBD2, 5 bases. V was cut by 4 bases and J by 2 bases, with 19 bases left in between. The germline V gene encodes CDR1 SGHRS and CDR2 YFSETQ. The CDR3 spans 16 residues. The CDR3 DNA reads as TGCGCCAGCAGCCTCGCCCTAGGAACCGGGGCCTACGAGCAGTACTTC. As protein: CASSLALGTGAYEQYF.

This chain uses TRBV14 with TRBJ1-1, with D perhaps TRBD1 (5 bases). The CDR3 extends over 17 amino acids. The ends were cut back, 1 base at V and 5 bases at J, with 20 bases in the middle. The germline gives CDR1 SGHDN, CDR2 FVKESK. In nucleotides, the CDR3 is TGTGCCAGCAGCCAAGTGCGGCAGGGAGGAAGAAGGACTGAAGCTTTCTTT. Translating it yields CASSQVRQGGRRTEAFF.

This chain links TRBV5-1 with TRBJ2-2; 8 nucleotides align to TRBD1. The trim removed 3 bases at V and 5 bases at J, leaving 9 bases unmatched. Germline lookup yields CDR1 SGHRS and CDR2 YFSETQ. The length of the CDR3 is 16 residues. CDR3: CASSYYRDRRTGELFF. The CDR3 nucleotides are TGCGCCAGCAGCTACTACCGGGACAGGAGAACCGGGGAGCTGTTTTTT.

This rearrangement joins TRBV6-2 or TRBV6-3 to TRBJ1-1, with 8 bases lining up with TRBD1. CDR1 and CDR2 from the germline V gene are MNHEY and SVGEGT. The CDR3 sequence is 15 residues long. J was trimmed by 1 base and V by 5 bases; bases with no gene match: 6. Here the CDR3 reads CASSHDRGSNTEAFF. Written as DNA, the CDR3 is TGTGCCAGCAGTCATGACAGGGGTTCGAACACTGAAGCTTTCTTT.

The rearrangement uses TRBV27 and TRBJ2-3; 11 bases line up with TRBD2. Germline CDR1 and CDR2: MNHEY and SMNVEV (reference sequence). The J segment lost 1 base and the V segment lost 6 bases, leaving 15 bases of the junction unmatched. The CDR3 covers 19 residues. The CDR3 DNA follows: TGTGCCAGCAGCCGATGGGTGGGGACTAGCGGAGAGCGCACAGATACGCAGTATTTT. Encoded protein: CASSRWVGTSGERTDTQYF.

The CDR3 DNA reads as TGTGCCAGCTCACCACCTGACAGGGAGATCCTATATAGCAATCAGCCCCAGCATTTT. Protein sequence: CASSPPDREILYSNQPQHF. The J gene is TRBJ1-5, the V gene TRBV18; 7 bases map to TRBD1. The junction had 11 bases not matched to a gene; V was cut back by 0 bases and J by 0 bases. The CDR3 is 19 amino acids. Germline V CDR1 and CDR2: KGHSH, LQKENI. The whole variable domain, remainder taken from reference TRBV18 and TRBJ1-5, is NAGVMQNPRHLVRRRGQEARLRCSPMKGHSHVYWYRQLPEEGLKFMVYLQKENIIDESGMPKERFSAEFPKEGPSILRIQQVVRGDSAAYFCASSPPDREILYSNQPQHFGDGTRLSIL.

V gene TRBV14 combines with J gene TRBJ2-5; 10 bases are a match to TRBD1. Germline V gene lookup returns CDR1 SGHDN and CDR2 FVKESK. The CDR3 is 15 residues long. V was pared by 5 bases and J by 5 bases, with 8 bases of the junction left unmatched. DNA of the CDR3: TGTGCCAGCAGCGGACGACAGGGGGCTTGGGAGACCCAGTACTTC. It yields the protein CASSGRQGAWETQYF.

In this sample, this clone turned up a few times. The chain carries TRBV6-7 and TRBJ2-3; 8 bases map to TRBD2. TRBV6-7 is flagged as an ORF with uncertain function. This CDR3 is built from 17 residues. J gave up 10 bases and V 5 bases, and 20 bases lay outside the gene matches. CDR3 sequence: CASSNRRERGRLGSQYF. The CDR3 DNA reads TGTGCCAGCAGTAACCGGCGGGAGCGGGGGCGCCTGGGGTCGCAGTATTTT.

This rearrangement joins TRBV2 to TRBJ2-7; 9 positions agree with TRBD2. Unmatched junction bases numbered 9, after V lost 2 bases and J lost 7 bases. Germline V gene lookup returns CDR1 SNHLY and CDR2 FYNNEI. The CDR3 loop spans 15 amino acids. CDR3: CASSEMAGGPGEQYF. CDR3 nucleotides: TGTGCCAGCAGTGAAATGGCGGGGGGGCCGGGAGAGCAGTACTTC. Looking up the rest from reference TRBV2 and TRBJ2-7 gives the full variable domain: EPEVTQTPSHQVTQMGQEVILRCVPISNHLYFYWYRQILGQKVEFLVSFYNNEISEKSEIFDDQFSVERPDGSNFTLKIRSTKLEDSAMYFCASSEMAGGPGEQYFGPGTRLTVT.

This clone was recorded only once. The chain uses TRBV28 and TRBJ1-5; D might be TRBD1 (6 bases). Trimming left V 5 bases short and J 0 bases short, with 11 bases between. The CDR3 has 15 residues. Germline CDR1 MDHEN, CDR2 SYDVKM. CDR3 sequence (DNA): TGTGCCAGCAGTCCCGGGACATTTAGCAATCAGCCCCAGCATTTT. Amino acid sequence: CASSPGTFSNQPQHF.

The CDR3 DNA follows: TGTGCCAGCAGTCAAGGCGGGACAGGGGCCTACGAGCAGTACTTC. Its translation is CASSQGGTGAYEQYF. This chain uses TRBV6-2 or TRBV6-3 with TRBJ2-7, with 10 bases fitting TRBD1. The CDR3 consists of 15 residues. Germline V CDR1 and CDR2: MNHEY, SVGEGT. The V gene end was trimmed by 5 bases and the J gene end by 2 bases; junction bases not matched to a gene: 6.